This T cell receptor (beta chain) is drawn from a study of blood T cell repertoires in COVID-19. Study as a whole: The study drew acute and convalescent COVID-19 samples from the United States, Italy and Spain. PBMCs, B-cell-depleted T cells, or T cells provided the cDNA or gDNA that made up the material.

Germline values: CDR1 SGHRS, CDR2 YFSETQ. V was pared by 0 bases and J by 7 bases, with 3 bases of the junction left unmatched. The CDR3 is 16 amino acids. In the original processing: Scientists estimated how many nucleated cells there were by amplifying reference gene primers. Generated by immunoSEQ multiplex PCR, the TCRdb table keeps only in-frame clones and is missing some. The V and J calls and clone size come from that table; D and trimming were worked out from the DNA. The table lists fewer than 250,000 clones, 80% to 90% of them singletons. Individuals drawn from approximately 26 US areas were roughly 18 to 89 years old.

The chain links TRBV5-1 to TRBJ2-3; 15 bases map to TRBD2. The specimen was PBMCs or T cells enriched from blood (not recorded which). The sequence was collected from a woman aged 40 to 55 with acute COVID-19. DNA for the CDR3: TGCGCCAGCAGCTTGGCGGGACTAGCGGGAGGTTATACGCAGTATTTT. Protein product: CASSLAGLAGGYTQYF. Filled out from reference TRBV5-1 and TRBJ2-3, the complete variable domain reads KAGVTQTPRYLIKTRGQQVTLSCSPISGHRSVSWYQQTPGQGLQFLFEYFSETQRNKGNFPGRFSGRQFSNSRSEMNVSTLELGDSALYLCASSLAGLAGGYTQYFGPGTRLTVL.